The clone carrying this TCR beta chain showed up many times. No antigen is known for it. This same CDR3 is encoded by further DNA sequences in the sample. The trim removed 4 bases at V and 4 bases at J, leaving 5 bases unmatched. The CDR3 consists of 14 residues. In germline, CDR1 is SGHRS, CDR2 YFSETQ. These data originate in a study of shared clonotypes between healthy human individuals. Sorted-subset replicate PCR reactions were performed with approximately 190 ng DNA, corresponding to 30,000 to 35,000 T cell genomes. TCRdb's copy holds only in-frame clones and misses some; the assay was immunoSEQ multiplex PCR. Of about 1.1 million clones listed, approximately 80% are singletons. Whole-study results and caveats: A generally larger estimated richness was seen in naive subsets than in memory subsets.

The sequence came from a young man in good health. Some clones in this sample may be carry-over from other donors' samples. V and J are TRBV5-1 and TRBJ2-3; 8 bases fit TRBD1. The sample taken for sequencing was memory CD4+ T cells from PBMCs. As to subset: CD45RA-negative fraction. The CDR3 region is CASSLGQGADTQYF. CDR3 bases: TGCGCCAGCAGCCTAGGACAGGGAGCAGATACGCAGTATTTT.